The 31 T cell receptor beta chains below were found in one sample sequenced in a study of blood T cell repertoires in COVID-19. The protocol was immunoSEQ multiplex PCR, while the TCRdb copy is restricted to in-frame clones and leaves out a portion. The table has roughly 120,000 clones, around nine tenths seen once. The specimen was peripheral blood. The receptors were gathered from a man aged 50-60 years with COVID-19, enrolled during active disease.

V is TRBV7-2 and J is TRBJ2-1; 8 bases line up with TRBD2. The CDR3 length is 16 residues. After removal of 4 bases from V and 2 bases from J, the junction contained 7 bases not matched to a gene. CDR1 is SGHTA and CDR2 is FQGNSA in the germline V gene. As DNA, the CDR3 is TGTGCCAGCAGCTCGATAACTAGCGGCCCCTACAATGAGCAGTTCTTC. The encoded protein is CASSSITSGPYNEQFF.

The CDR3 region has the DNA TGTGCCAGCAGTCCAACGACAGGGCAGAATGAAAAACTGTTTTTT. Protein sequence: CASSPTTGQNEKLFF. The chain is built from TRBV25-1 and TRBJ1-4; 7 bases agree with TRBD1. V shed 5 bases and J 5 bases; nucleotides not matched to a gene: 8. CDR1 is MGHDK, CDR2 SYGVNS, per germline. The CDR3 is made up of 15 amino acids. Filled out from reference TRBV25-1 and TRBJ1-4, the complete variable domain reads EADIYQTPRYLVIGTGKKITLECSQTMGHDKMYWYQQDPGMELHLIHYSYGVNSTEKGDLSSESTVSRIRTEHFPLTLESARPSHTSQYLCASSPTTGQNEKLFFGSGTQLSVL.

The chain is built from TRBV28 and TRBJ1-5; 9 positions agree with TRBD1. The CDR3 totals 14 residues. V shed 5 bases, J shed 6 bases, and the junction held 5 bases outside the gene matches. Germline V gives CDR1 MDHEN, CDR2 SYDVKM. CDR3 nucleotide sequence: TGTGCCAGCAGTCTGGGACAGGGAGGTCAGCCCCAGCATTTT. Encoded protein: CASSLGQGGQPQHF.

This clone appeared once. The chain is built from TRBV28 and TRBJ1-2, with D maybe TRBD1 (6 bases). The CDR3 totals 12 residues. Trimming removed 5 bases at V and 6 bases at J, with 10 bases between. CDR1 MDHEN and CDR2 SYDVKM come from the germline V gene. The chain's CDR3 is CASSLGGHGYTF. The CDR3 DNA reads TGTGCCAGCAGTCTAGGGGGTCATGGCTACACCTTC.

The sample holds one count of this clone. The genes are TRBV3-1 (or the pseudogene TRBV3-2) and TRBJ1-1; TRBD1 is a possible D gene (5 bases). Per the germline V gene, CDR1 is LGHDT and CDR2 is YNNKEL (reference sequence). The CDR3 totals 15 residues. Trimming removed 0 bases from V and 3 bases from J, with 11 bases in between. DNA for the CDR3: TGTGCCAGCAGCCAAGATGGGGGAGGCGACACTGAAGCTTTCTTT. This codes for CASSQDGGGDTEAFF.

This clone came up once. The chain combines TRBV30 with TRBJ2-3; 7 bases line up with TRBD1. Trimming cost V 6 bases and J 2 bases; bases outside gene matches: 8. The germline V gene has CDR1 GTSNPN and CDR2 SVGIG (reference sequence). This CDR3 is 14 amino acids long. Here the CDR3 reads CACKGQSITDTQYF. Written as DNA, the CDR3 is TGTGCCTGTAAGGGACAGAGTATCACAGATACGCAGTATTTT.

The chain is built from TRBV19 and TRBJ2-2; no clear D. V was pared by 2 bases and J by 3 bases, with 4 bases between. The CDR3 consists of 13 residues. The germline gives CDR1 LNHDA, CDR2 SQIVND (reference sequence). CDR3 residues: CASSIKHTGELFF. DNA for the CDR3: TGTGCCAGTAGTATAAAGCACACCGGGGAGCTGTTTTTT.

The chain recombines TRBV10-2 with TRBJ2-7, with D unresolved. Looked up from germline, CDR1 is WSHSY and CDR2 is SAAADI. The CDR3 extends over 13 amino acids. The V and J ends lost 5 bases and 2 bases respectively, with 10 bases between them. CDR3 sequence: CASSSHQTYEQYV. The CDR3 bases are TGCGCCAGCAGTTCTCACCAGACCTACGAGCAGTACGTC.

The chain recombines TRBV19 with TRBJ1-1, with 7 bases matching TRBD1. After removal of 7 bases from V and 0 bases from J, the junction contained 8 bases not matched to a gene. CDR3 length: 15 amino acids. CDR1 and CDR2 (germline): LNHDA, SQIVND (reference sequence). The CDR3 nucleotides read TGTGCCAGTAAGGGTTCAGGGGGACTGAACACTGAAGCTTTCTTT. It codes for CASKGSGGLNTEAFF.

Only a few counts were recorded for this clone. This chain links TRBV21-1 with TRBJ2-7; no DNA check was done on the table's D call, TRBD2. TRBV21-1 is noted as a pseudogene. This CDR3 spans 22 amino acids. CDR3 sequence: CASSKVWVPGLAGGSPSYEQYF. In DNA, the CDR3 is TGTGCCAGCAGCAAGGTTTGGGTCCCGGGACTAGCGGGAGGAAGCCCATCCTACGAGCAGTACTTC.

CDR3 region: CASTQTPATNEKLFF. Here the CDR3 DNA reads TGTGCCAGCACCCAGACACCTGCAACTAATGAAAAACTGTTTTTT. The chain employs TRBV28 and TRBJ1-4; no reliable D call. The CDR3 extends over 15 amino acids. The V and J ends lost 7 bases and 0 bases respectively, with 12 bases between them. The germline gives CDR1 MDHEN, CDR2 SYDVKM.

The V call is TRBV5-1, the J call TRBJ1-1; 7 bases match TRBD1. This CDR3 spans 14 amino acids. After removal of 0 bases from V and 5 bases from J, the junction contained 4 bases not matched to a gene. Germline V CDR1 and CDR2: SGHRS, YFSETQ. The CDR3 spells CASSLAGRGTEAFF. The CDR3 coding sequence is TGCGCCAGCAGCTTGGCAGGCAGGGGGACTGAAGCTTTCTTT.

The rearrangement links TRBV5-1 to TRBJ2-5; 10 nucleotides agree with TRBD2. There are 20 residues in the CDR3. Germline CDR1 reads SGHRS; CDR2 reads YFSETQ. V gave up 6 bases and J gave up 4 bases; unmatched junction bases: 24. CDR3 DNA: TGCGCCAGCAACAACAGGGGCCGGCTTCTAGCGGGAGTATTTGGAGAGACCCAGTACTTC. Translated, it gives CASNNRGRLLAGVFGETQYF.

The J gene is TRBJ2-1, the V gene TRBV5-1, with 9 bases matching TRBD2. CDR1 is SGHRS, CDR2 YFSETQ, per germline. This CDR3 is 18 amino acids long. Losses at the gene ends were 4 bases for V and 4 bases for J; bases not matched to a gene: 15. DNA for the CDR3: TGCGCCAGCAGCGCCGGGACTAGCAGACCCAAGGGGTACAATGAGCAGTTCTTC. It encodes CASSAGTSRPKGYNEQFF.

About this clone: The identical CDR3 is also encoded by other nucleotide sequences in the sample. The CDR3 loop is CASSLQGSTDTQYF. For the CDR3, the DNA is TGCGCCAGCAGCTTACAGGGTAGCACAGATACGCAGTATTTT. The V and J genes are TRBV5-1 and TRBJ2-3; TRBD1 might be the D (6 bases). CDR1 SGHRS and CDR2 YFSETQ come from the germline V gene. Trimming shortened V by 2 bases and J by 0 bases, and 7 bases separated the two germline ends. The CDR3 has 14 amino acids.

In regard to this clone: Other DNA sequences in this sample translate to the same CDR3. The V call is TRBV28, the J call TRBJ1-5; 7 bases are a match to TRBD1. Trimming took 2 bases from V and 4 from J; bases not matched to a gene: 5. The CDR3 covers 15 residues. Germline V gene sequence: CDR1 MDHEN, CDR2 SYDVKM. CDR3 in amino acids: CASSLRQGGNQPQHF. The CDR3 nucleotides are TGTGCCAGCAGTTTAAGACAGGGTGGGAATCAGCCCCAGCATTTT.

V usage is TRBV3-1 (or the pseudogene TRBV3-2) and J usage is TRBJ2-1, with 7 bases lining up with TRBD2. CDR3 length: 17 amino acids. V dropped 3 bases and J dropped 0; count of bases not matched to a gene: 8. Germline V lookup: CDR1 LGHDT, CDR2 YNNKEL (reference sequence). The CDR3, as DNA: TGTGCCAGCAGCCACAAACTAGCGCGGAGCTCCTACAATGAGCAGTTCTTC. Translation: CASSHKLARSSYNEQFF.

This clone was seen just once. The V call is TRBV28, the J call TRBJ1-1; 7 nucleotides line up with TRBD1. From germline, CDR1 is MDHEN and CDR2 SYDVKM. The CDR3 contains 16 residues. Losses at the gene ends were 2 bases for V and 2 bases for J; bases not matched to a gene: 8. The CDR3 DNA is TGTGCCAGCAGTTTACTGGGGACAGCATCAAACACTGAAGCTTTCTTT. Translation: CASSLLGTASNTEAFF. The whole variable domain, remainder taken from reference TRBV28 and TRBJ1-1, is DVKVTQSSRYLVKRTGEKVFLECVQDMDHENMFWYRQDPGLGLRLIYFSYDVKMKEKGDIPEGYSVSREKKERFSLILESASTNQTSMYLCASSLLGTASNTEAFFGQGTRLTVV.

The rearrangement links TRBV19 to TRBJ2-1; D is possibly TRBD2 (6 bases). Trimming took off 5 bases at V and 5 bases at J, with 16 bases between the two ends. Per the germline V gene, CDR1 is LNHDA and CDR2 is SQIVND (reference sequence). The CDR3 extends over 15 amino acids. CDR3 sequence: CASSPRLGGDNEQFF. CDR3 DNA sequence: TGTGCCAGTAGTCCCAGACTAGGAGGGGACAATGAGCAGTTCTTC. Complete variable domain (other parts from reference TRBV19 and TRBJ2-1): DGGITQSPKYLFRKEGQNVTLSCEQNLNHDAMYWYRQDPGQGLRLIYYSQIVNDFQKGDIAEGYSVSREKKESFPLTVTSAQKNPTAFYLCASSPRLGGDNEQFFGPGTRLTVL.

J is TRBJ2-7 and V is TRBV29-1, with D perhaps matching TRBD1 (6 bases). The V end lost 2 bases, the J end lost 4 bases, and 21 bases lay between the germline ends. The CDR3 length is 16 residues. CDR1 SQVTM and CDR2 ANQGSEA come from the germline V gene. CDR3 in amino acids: CSVEWAGETSGYEQYF. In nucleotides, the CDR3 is TGCAGCGTTGAATGGGCAGGGGAAACCTCGGGGTACGAGCAGTACTTC.

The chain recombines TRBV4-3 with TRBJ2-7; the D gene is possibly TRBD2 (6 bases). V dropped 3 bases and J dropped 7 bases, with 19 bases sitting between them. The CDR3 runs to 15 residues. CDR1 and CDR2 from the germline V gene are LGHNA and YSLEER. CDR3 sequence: CASSHDRDSWREQYF. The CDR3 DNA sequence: TGCGCCAGCAGCCATGACCGGGACTCCTGGCGGGAGCAGTACTTC.

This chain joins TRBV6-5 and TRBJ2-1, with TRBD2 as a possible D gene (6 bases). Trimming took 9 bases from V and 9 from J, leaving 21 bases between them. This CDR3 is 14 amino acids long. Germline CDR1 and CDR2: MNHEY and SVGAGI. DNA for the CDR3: TGTGCCAGTACAGAGCGGGCGTCGAACAGTGAGCAGTTCTTC. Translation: CASTERASNSEQFF.

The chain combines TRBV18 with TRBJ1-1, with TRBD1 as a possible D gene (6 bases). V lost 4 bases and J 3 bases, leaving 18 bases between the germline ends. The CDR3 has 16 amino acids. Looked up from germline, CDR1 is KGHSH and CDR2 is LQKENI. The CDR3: CASSQSYTGGHTEAFF. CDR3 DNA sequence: TGTGCCAGCTCACAATCCTACACCGGGGGGCACACTGAAGCTTTCTTT.

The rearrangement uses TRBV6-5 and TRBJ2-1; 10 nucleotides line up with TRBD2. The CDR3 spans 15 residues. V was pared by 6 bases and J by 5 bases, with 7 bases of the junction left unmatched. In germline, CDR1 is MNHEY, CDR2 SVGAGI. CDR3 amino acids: CASSAGTSDHNEQFF. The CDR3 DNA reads TGTGCCAGCAGCGCCGGGACTAGCGACCACAATGAGCAGTTCTTC.

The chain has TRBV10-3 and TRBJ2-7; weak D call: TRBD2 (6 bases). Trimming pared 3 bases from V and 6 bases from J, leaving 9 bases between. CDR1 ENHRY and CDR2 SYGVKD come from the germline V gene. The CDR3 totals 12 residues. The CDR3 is CAISDGGSEQYV. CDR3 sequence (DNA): TGTGCCATCAGTGACGGGGGATCCGAGCAGTACGTC.

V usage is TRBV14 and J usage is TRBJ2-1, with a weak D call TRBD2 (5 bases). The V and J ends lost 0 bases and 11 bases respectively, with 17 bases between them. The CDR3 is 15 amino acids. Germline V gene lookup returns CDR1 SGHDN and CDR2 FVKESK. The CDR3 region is CASSQDVDSQLKQFF. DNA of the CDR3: TGTGCCAGCAGCCAAGATGTGGACTCCCAGTTAAAGCAGTTCTTC.

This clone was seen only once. The CDR3 spells CASSAGTSDYNEQFF. The CDR3 region has the DNA TGTGCCAGCAGCGCCGGGACTAGCGACTACAATGAGCAGTTCTTC. The V call is TRBV7-3, the J call TRBJ2-1; TRBD2 agrees at 10 bases. From germline, CDR1 is SGHTA and CDR2 FQGTGA. CDR3 length equals 15 residues. The V gene end was trimmed by 5 bases and the J gene end by 3 bases; junction bases not matched to a gene: 4. Using reference TRBV7-3 and TRBJ2-1 for the parts outside the CDR3, the full variable domain is GAGVSQTPSNKVTEKGKYVELRCDPISGHTALYWYRQSLGQGPEFLIYFQGTGAADDSGLPNDRFFAVRPEGSVSTLKIQRTERGDSAVYLCASSAGTSDYNEQFFGPGTRLTVL.

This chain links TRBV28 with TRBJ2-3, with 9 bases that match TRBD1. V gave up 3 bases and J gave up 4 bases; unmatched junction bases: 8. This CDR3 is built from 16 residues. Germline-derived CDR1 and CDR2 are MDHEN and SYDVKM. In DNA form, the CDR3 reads TGTGCCAGCAGTTTTCCTTGGACAGGGGAATCAGATACGCAGTATTTT. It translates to CASSFPWTGESDTQYF.

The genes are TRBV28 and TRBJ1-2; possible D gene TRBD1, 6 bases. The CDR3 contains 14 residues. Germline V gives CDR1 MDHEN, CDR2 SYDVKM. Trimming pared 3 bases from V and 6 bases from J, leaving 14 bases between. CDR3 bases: TGTGCCAGCAGTTTGGCCAACAGGGCCCATGGCTACACCTTC. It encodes CASSLANRAHGYTF.

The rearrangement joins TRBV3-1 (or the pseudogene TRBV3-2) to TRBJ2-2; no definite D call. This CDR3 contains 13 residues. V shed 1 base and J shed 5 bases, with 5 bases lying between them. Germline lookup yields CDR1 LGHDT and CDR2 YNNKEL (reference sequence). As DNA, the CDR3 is TGTGCCAGCAGCCAAGGGCAGACCGGGGAGCTGTTTTTT. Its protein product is CASSQGQTGELFF.

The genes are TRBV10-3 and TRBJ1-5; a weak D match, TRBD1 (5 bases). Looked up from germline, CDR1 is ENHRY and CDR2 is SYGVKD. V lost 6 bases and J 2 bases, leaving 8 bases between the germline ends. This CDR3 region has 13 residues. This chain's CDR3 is CAISPGGNQPQHF. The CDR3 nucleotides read TGTGCCATCAGCCCGGGGGGCAATCAGCCCCAGCATTTT.